This T cell receptor (beta chain) is from a study of control samples from healthy donors and cancer patients. Clones were read by immunoSEQ multiplex PCR, and TCRdb kept only the in-frame ones, dropping some. The sample includes approximately 150,000 clones, 80% to 95% of them seen just once. Per germline, CDR1 MRHNA and CDR2 SNTAGT. The CDR3 spans 14 residues. V shed 1 base and J shed 10 bases, with 14 bases lying between them. The receptor was derived from a man aged 25 to 40 in good health. The sequenced sample consisted of blood. V gene TRBV6-4 combines with J gene TRBJ2-1; D may be TRBD2 (6 bases). The DNA for the CDR3 is TGTGCCAGCAGTGACTTGTCCCGGGCGGGGGAGCAGTTCTTC. Translation gives CASSDLSRAGEQFF.